The sequence of this TCR beta chain was determined in a study of blood T cell repertoires in COVID-19. Study details: COVID-19 samples collected from the United States, Italy and Spain covered acute and convalescent phases.

Only in-frame clones appear in the TCRdb table, and some are missing; sequencing was by immunoSEQ multiplex PCR. The top ten hold roughly 2% of the sample, which has some 120,000 clones, 55% to 75% seen once. V dropped 4 bases and J dropped 5 bases, with 11 bases sitting between them. The CDR3 extends over 13 amino acids. Germline CDR1 LGHDT, CDR2 YNNKEL (reference sequence). The TCR originated in a woman in her 70s with acute or convalescent COVID-19. The rearrangement uses TRBV3-1 (or the pseudogene TRBV3-2) and TRBJ1-1, with D possibly being TRBD1 (5 bases). Sequencing used peripheral blood. The CDR3 DNA reads TGTGCCAGCAGCCTGACTGGGGGGACTGAAGCTTTCTTT. Amino acids: CASSLTGGTEAFF.